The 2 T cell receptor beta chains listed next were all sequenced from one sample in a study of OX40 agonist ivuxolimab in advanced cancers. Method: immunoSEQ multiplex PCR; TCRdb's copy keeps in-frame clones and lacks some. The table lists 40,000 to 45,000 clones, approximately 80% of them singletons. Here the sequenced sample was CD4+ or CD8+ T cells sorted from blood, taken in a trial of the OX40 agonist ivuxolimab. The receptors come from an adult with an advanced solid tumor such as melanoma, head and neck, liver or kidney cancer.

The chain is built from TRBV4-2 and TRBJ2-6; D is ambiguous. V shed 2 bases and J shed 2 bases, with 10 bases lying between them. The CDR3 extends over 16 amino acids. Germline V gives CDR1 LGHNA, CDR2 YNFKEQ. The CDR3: CASSQQNGPGANVLTF. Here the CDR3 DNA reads TGTGCCAGCAGCCAACAGAACGGACCTGGGGCCAACGTCCTGACTTTC.

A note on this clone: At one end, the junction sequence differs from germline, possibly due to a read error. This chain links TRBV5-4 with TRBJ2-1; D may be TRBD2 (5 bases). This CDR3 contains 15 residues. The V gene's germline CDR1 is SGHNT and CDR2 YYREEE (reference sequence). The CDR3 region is CASSLPAAAYNGQFF. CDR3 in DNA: TGTGCCAGCAGCCTTCCAGCGGCAGCCTACAATGGGCAGTTCTTC.